The 21 T cell receptor beta chains below were found in one sample sequenced in a study of T-cell memory formation after mild COVID-19. TCRdb ran MiXCR on the 5' RACE reads and lists one entry per CDR3 protein. The table lists 300,000 to 400,000 distinct CDR3 sequences, approximately 16% of them singletons. Sequencing input: PBMCs or a T cell subset sorted from them (not recorded which). The receptors shown here come from a man younger than 35 who had mild COVID-19 (a few samples of this study predate the infection). Cell type and time point are not known.

Many counts were recorded for this clonotype. The rearrangement links TRBV7-9 to TRBJ1-5, with D possibly matching TRBD1 (5 bases). The CDR3 sequence is 13 residues long. Germline V lookup: CDR1 SEHNR, CDR2 FQNEAQ (reference sequence). V dropped 6 bases and J dropped 8 bases, with 14 bases sitting between them. The CDR3: CASSDSALEPQHF. CDR3 sequence (DNA): TGTGCCAGCAGTGACAGCGCCCTGGAGCCCCAGCATTTT.

This clonotype was seen more than once but under ten times. This chain uses TRBV6-2 or TRBV6-3 with TRBJ2-4; D is possibly TRBD2 (6 bases). Germline CDR1 and CDR2: MNHEY and SVGEGT. The CDR3 loop spans 15 amino acids. The V and J ends lost 2 bases and 8 bases respectively, with 16 bases between them. As DNA, the CDR3 is TGTGCCAGCAGTTACGAACTAGCCCCCGTCGACATTCAGTACTTC. As protein: CASSYELAPVDIQYF.

The chain uses TRBV12-3 or TRBV12-4 and TRBJ1-1; 7 nucleotides line up with TRBD1. The CDR3 has 15 residues. Germline trimming cut 3 bases from V and 4 bases from J; bases unmatched to any gene: 8. Here the CDR3 DNA reads TGTGCCAGCAGTTTGGGGCAAGGGGGCGTCACTGAAGCTTTCTTT. This sequence encodes CASSLGQGGVTEAFF.

This clonotype was found once. The chain links TRBV6-1 to TRBJ2-5; D call uncertain. The CDR3 is made up of 12 amino acids. Germline V CDR1 and CDR2: MNHNS, SASEGT. Trimming took 7 bases from V and 5 from J, leaving 11 bases between them. The CDR3 region is CASNPYAETQYF. The CDR3 coding sequence is TGTGCCAGCAACCCATATGCGGAGACCCAGTACTTC.

This clonotype was counted a few times. The rearrangement links TRBV4-1 to TRBJ2-3, with D tentatively TRBD1 (7 bases). CDR1 is MGHRA and CDR2 is YSYEKL in the germline V gene. Between the trimmed V and J ends, which lost 7 bases and 4 bases, there was a span of 18 bases. The CDR3 has 15 amino acids. The CDR3 sequence is CASNKRSRGADTQYF. The CDR3 nucleotides read TGCGCCAGCAATAAGCGATCCAGGGGGGCAGATACGCAGTATTTT.

This clonotype appeared a few times. V and J are TRBV5-6 and TRBJ1-5; a possible D gene is TRBD1 (6 bases). CDR1 and CDR2 from the germline V gene are SGHDT and YYEEEE. The V end lost 4 bases, the J end lost 1 base, and 12 bases lay between the germline ends. The CDR3 runs to 15 residues. CDR3 nucleotide sequence: TGTGCCAGCAGCGCGGCAGGGGACAGCAATCAGCCCCAGCATTTT. Encoded protein: CASSAAGDSNQPQHF.

The chain combines TRBV18 with TRBJ1-1; D may be TRBD1 (6 bases). Deletions cut 2 bases from V and 4 bases from J, with 14 bases between. The CDR3 has 15 amino acids. Germline V lookup: CDR1 KGHSH, CDR2 LQKENI. The CDR3 reads CASSPSRGAGTEAFF. CDR3 nucleotides: TGTGCCAGCTCACCAAGCAGGGGCGCGGGCACTGAAGCTTTCTTT.

This clonotype was picked up many times. The V gene is TRBV27, the J gene TRBJ2-5; 9 bases fit TRBD2. V lost 5 bases and J lost 5; bases outside the gene matches: 12. The CDR3 sequence is 16 residues long. Germline assignment: CDR1 MNHEY and CDR2 SMNVEV (reference sequence). CDR3 nucleotides: TGTGCCAGCAGTGCCCAGCATGCGGGGGGGCTTGAGACCCAGTACTTC. Residues: CASSAQHAGGLETQYF.

The rearrangement links TRBV24-1 to TRBJ2-5; 7 positions agree with TRBD1. Germline V lookup: CDR1 KGHDR, CDR2 SFDVKD. CDR3 size: 15 residues. V gave up 3 bases and J gave up 0 bases; unmatched junction bases: 3. The CDR3 nucleotides are TGTGCCACCAGTGATATACAGGGGAACCAAGAGACCCAGTACTTC. Translation: CATSDIQGNQETQYF.

In this sample, this clonotype turned up once. The V call is TRBV7-2, the J call TRBJ2-3; 8 nucleotides align to TRBD2. CDR3 length: 15 residues. The germline V gene encodes CDR1 SGHTA and CDR2 FQGNSA. V was pared by 5 bases and J by 3 bases, with 7 bases of the junction left unmatched. CDR3 DNA sequence: TGTGCCAGCAGCCCGAGCGGGAGCTTAACAGATACGCAGTATTTT. Translation gives CASSPSGSLTDTQYF.

A few counts support this clonotype. This sequence joins TRBV5-1 and TRBJ2-3; TRBD2 matches 13 bases. CDR3 length: 17 amino acids. CDR1 is SGHRS, CDR2 YFSETQ, per germline. V shed 3 bases and J 0 bases; nucleotides not matched to a gene: 4. DNA of the CDR3: TGCGCCAGCAGCTCGGGACTAGCGGGGCCGAGCACAGATACGCAGTATTTT. It is translated as CASSSGLAGPSTDTQYF.

This clonotype was seen a handful of times. The chain employs TRBV7-2 and TRBJ2-5; D gene uncertain. CDR1 is SGHTA, CDR2 FQGNSA, per germline. V lost 5 bases to trimming and J lost 4 bases, with 11 bases between them. The length of the CDR3 is 13 residues. CDR3 DNA sequence: TGTGCCAGCAGCCCCACCCCCCCAGAGACCCAGTACTTC. Its protein is CASSPTPPETQYF. The whole variable domain, filled in from reference TRBV7-2 and TRBJ2-5, reads GAGVSQSPSNKVTEKGKDVELRCDPISGHTALYWYRQSLGQGLEFLIYFQGNSAPDKSGLPSDRFSAERTGGSVSTLTIQRTQQEDSAVYLCASSPTPPETQYFGPGTRLLVL.

This clonotype has ten or more counts. The chain has TRBV5-5 and TRBJ2-5; no reliable D call. The germline V gene encodes CDR1 SGHKS and CDR2 YYEKEE (reference sequence). This CDR3 comprises 12 residues. V was clipped by 2 bases and J by 4 bases, with 6 bases between them. As DNA, the CDR3 is TGTGCCAGCAGCTTCAGGAGAGAGACCCAGTACTTC. This translates into CASSFRRETQYF. Full variable domain (rest looked up from reference TRBV5-5 and TRBJ2-5): DAGVTQSPTHLIKTRGQQVTLRCSPISGHKSVSWYQQVLGQGPQFIFQYYEKEERGRGNFPDRFSARQFPNYSSELNVNALLLGDSALYLCASSFRRETQYFGPGTRLLVL.

The V gene is TRBV7-9, the J gene TRBJ1-2, with D perhaps TRBD1 (5 bases). Trimming removed 6 bases at V and 5 bases at J, with 10 bases between. CDR1 is SEHNR, CDR2 FQNEAQ, per germline (reference sequence). CDR3 length equals 12 residues. The chain's CDR3 is CASSSWGYGYTF. Here the CDR3 DNA reads TGTGCCAGCAGTTCCTGGGGGTATGGCTACACCTTC.

This clonotype was observed a handful of times. As DNA, the CDR3 is TGTGCCAGCAGCCTCATTAATGGTGGTCAAGAGACCCAGTACTTC. It yields the protein CASSLINGGQETQYF. V usage is TRBV4-2 and J usage is TRBJ2-5; D is undetermined. The V and J ends lost 4 bases and 2 bases respectively, with 14 bases between them. CDR3 length: 15 residues. Germline CDR1 and CDR2: LGHNA and YNFKEQ.

V usage is TRBV7-9 and J usage is TRBJ1-4; no definite D call. Deletions cut 6 bases from V and 6 bases from J, with 14 bases between. CDR1 and CDR2 (germline): SEHNR, FQNEAQ (reference sequence). The length of the CDR3 is 14 residues. The DNA for the CDR3 is TGTGCCAGCAGTTTGACGGTCACCGATGAAAAACTGTTTTTT. Its protein is CASSLTVTDEKLFF.

This clonotype was seen repeatedly, ten times or more. The chain joins TRBV11-2 to TRBJ2-7; a possible D gene is TRBD2 (5 bases). The CDR3 is 15 residues long. Trimming left V 1 base short and J 2 bases short, with 12 bases between. The germline V gene has CDR1 SGHAT and CDR2 FQNNGV. CDR3 DNA sequence: TGTGCCAGCAGCTTAGTCTCGGGATCGGCCTACGAGCAGTACGTC. Translated: CASSLVSGSAYEQYV.

This clonotype was detected only a few times. CDR3 amino acids: CASSSGLAEETQYF. The CDR3 DNA reads as TGTGCCAGCAGCTCCGGACTAGCGGAAGAGACCCAGTACTTC. The rearrangement joins TRBV7-2 to TRBJ2-5; 10 bases match TRBD2. The length of the CDR3 is 14 residues. Germline CDR1 SGHTA, CDR2 FQGNSA. The V and J ends lost 4 bases and 3 bases, in that order; junction bases with no gene match: 2. The full variable domain, with the rest looked up from reference TRBV7-2 and TRBJ2-5, is GAGVSQSPSNKVTEKGKDVELRCDPISGHTALYWYRQSLGQGLEFLIYFQGNSAPDKSGLPSDRFSAERTGGSVSTLTIQRTQQEDSAVYLCASSSGLAEETQYFGPGTRLLVL.

The chain combines TRBV4-3 with TRBJ1-5, with D hard to call. Germline CDR1 LGHNA, CDR2 YSLEER. The CDR3 has 16 residues. The V end was cut by 4 bases, the J end by 6 bases, with 19 bases between. The CDR3 nucleotides read TGCGCCAGCAGCCGGGTAGGACCTCCCTCTGGTCAGCCCCAGCATTTT. Amino acid sequence: CASSRVGPPSGQPQHF.

The V call is TRBV4-2, the J call TRBJ2-7, with TRBD1 identical over 8 bases. Germline V CDR1 and CDR2: LGHNA, YNFKEQ. V shed 1 base and J 0 bases; nucleotides not matched to a gene: 8. The CDR3 contains 17 residues. CDR3 DNA: TGTGCCAGCAGCCAAGGGGGAAGCAGGGGGCCCTCCTACGAGCAGTACTTC. Its translation: CASSQGGSRGPSYEQYF.

There are many counts of this clonotype. V gene TRBV5-6 combines with J gene TRBJ2-1, with TRBD1 matching 8 bases. Germline CDR1 and CDR2: SGHDT and YYEEEE. The CDR3 contains 15 residues. Trimming cost V 4 bases and J 7 bases; bases outside gene matches: 10. CDR3 sequence: CASSIGTGPLNEQFF. The CDR3, as DNA: TGTGCCAGCAGCATCGGGACAGGCCCTCTAAATGAGCAGTTCTTC.